This TCR beta chain stems from a study of early T cells in non-severe SARS-CoV-2 infection. Overall study context: Sequencing input comprised bulk RNA from unsorted whole blood; chain pairing was not available.

Study-wide points: The VDJdb matching leaned toward anti-spike CD8 responses and overlooked private and CD4 specificities.

On this clonotype: As yet, its antigen is unknown.

There are 14 residues in the CDR3. Germline-derived CDR1 and CDR2 are DFQATT and SNEGSKA (reference sequence). V was shortened by 0 bases and J by 4 bases, with 11 bases between the two germline ends. Each single cDNA molecule received a unique molecular identifier. MiXCR was run by TCRdb on the 5' RACE reads, yielding one entry per CDR3 protein. The sample lists approximately 62,000 distinct CDR3 sequences, roughly an eighth seen once, with roughly 4.6% in the top ten. The clonotype was recovered from an adult who was a healthcare worker with PCR-confirmed SARS-CoV-2 infection or an uninfected control (not recorded which). Sample: whole blood. The genes are TRBV20-1 and TRBJ2-3; D gene unclear. CDR3 loop: CSARESGGADTQYF. DNA for the CDR3: TGCAGTGCTAGAGAGTCGGGCGGAGCAGATACGCAGTATTTT.